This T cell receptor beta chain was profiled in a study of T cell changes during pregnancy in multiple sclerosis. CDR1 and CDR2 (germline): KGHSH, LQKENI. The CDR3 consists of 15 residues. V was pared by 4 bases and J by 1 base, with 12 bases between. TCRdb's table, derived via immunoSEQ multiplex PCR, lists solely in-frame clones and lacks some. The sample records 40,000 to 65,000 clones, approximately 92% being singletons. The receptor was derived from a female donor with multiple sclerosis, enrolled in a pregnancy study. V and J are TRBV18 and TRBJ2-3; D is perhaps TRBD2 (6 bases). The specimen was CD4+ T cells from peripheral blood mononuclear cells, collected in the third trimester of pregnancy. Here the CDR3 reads CASSQRVGGTDTQYF. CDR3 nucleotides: TGTGCCAGCTCACAGCGGGTTGGGGGCACAGATACGCAGTATTTT.